One and the same sample provided the 23 T cell receptor beta chains below, sequenced in a study of OX40 agonist ivuxolimab in advanced cancers. Some clones are missing from TCRdb's copy, which holds only in-frame ones; the method was immunoSEQ multiplex PCR. The data hold 28,000 or so clones, with 80% to 90% observed a single time. The sample was CD4+ or CD8+ T cells sorted from blood, taken in a trial of the OX40 agonist ivuxolimab. Source of these receptors: an adult with an advanced solid tumor such as melanoma, head and neck, liver or kidney cancer.

The table lists this clone with a count of one. This chain uses TRBV27 with TRBJ2-2; no definite D call. Trimming stripped 1 base from V and 2 bases from J, with 8 bases between. This CDR3 has 15 amino acids. Germline CDR1 and CDR2: MNHEY and SMNVEV (reference sequence). CDR3 sequence (DNA): TGTGCCAGCAGTTTATACGACCAAAACACCGGGGAGCTGTTTTTT. Residues: CASSLYDQNTGELFF.

In DNA, the CDR3 is TGTGCCAGCAGCGTAGACTCCGGGGCCGAAGAGACCCAGTACTTC. It codes for CASSVDSGAEETQYF. The gene calls are TRBV9 and TRBJ2-5; the D gene could be TRBD1 or TRBD2 (5 bases each). V was clipped by 0 bases and J by 3 bases, with 12 bases between them. Germline CDR1 is SGDLS and CDR2 is YYNGEE. The length of the CDR3 is 15 residues.

The genes are TRBV11-2 and TRBJ1-1; D remains ambiguous. Germline values: CDR1 SGHAT, CDR2 FQNNGV. Trimming stripped 2 bases from V and 4 bases from J, with 8 bases between. The CDR3 has 13 residues. The chain's CDR3 is CASSLPAGTEAFF. The DNA of the CDR3 is TGTGCCAGCAGCTTACCTGCCGGCACTGAAGCTTTCTTT.

CDR3 in DNA: TGTGCCAGCAGCTCGACTAGTAAAAGCACAGATACGCAGTATTTT. Amino acids: CASSSTSKSTDTQYF. V is TRBV7-9 and J is TRBJ2-3, with TRBD2 as a possible D gene (6 bases). The V end lost 4 bases, the J end lost 0 bases, and 11 bases lay between the germline ends. The CDR3 totals 15 residues. Germline CDR1 SEHNR, CDR2 FQNEAQ (reference sequence).

The CDR3 sequence: CASSPRGNSNQPQHF. CDR3 in DNA: TGTGCCAGCAGTCCCCGGGGCAATAGCAATCAGCCCCAGCATTTT. The rearrangement uses TRBV28 and TRBJ1-5; a weak D match, TRBD1 (5 bases). Trimming stripped 5 bases from V and 0 bases from J, with 11 bases between. Germline values: CDR1 MDHEN, CDR2 SYDVKM. The CDR3 is made up of 15 amino acids.

In its sample, this clone was seen a few times. V and J are TRBV12-5 and TRBJ1-3; unclear D gene. Germline-derived CDR1 and CDR2 are LGHNT and FRNRAP. V lost 2 bases and J lost 7, with 21 bases in between. CDR3 length: 17 amino acids. The CDR3 region is CASGLPLPGLSRNTIYF. CDR3 nucleotide sequence: TGTGCTAGTGGTTTGCCACTTCCCGGACTGTCAAGGAACACCATATATTTT.

This sequence joins TRBV6-5 and TRBJ1-5, with D possibly TRBD1 on 5 matching bases. The V and J ends lost 6 bases and 7 bases respectively, with 10 bases between them. This CDR3 spans 12 amino acids. From germline, CDR1 is MNHEY and CDR2 SVGAGI. The CDR3 reads CASRGPGQPQHF. The CDR3, as DNA: TGTGCCAGCAGGGGGCCGGGCCAGCCCCAGCATTTT.

This chain links TRBV19 with TRBJ2-6; D unclear. From germline, CDR1 is LNHDA and CDR2 SQIVND (reference sequence). This CDR3 contains 18 residues. The V and J ends lost 3 bases and 0 bases respectively, with 15 bases between them. The CDR3 DNA reads TGTGCCAGTAGTATCTATCTCCTGCAGTACTCTGGGGCCAACGTCCTGACTTTC. It codes for CASSIYLLQYSGANVLTF.

A single count supports this clone. The chain combines TRBV30 with TRBJ2-1; 11 bases map to TRBD2. The ends lost 5 bases at V and 5 bases at J; junction bases unmatched: 2. CDR1 is GTSNPN and CDR2 is SVGIG in the germline V gene (reference sequence). The CDR3 is made up of 13 amino acids. The CDR3: CAWATSGNNEQFF. The CDR3 coding sequence is TGTGCCTGGGCGACTAGCGGGAACAATGAGCAGTTCTTC.

This clone appeared many times. The chain links TRBV29-1 to TRBJ2-3; 7 nucleotides align to TRBD2. Germline values: CDR1 SQVTM, CDR2 ANQGSEA. The CDR3 is made up of 16 amino acids. Germline trimming cut 5 bases from V and 2 bases from J; bases unmatched to any gene: 13. The CDR3 spells CSVRLLPSGDTDTQYF. The CDR3, as DNA: TGCAGCGTTAGGTTACTCCCTAGCGGAGACACAGATACGCAGTATTTT.

The rearrangement links TRBV7-2 to TRBJ2-1; D gene ambiguous. Trimming pared 0 bases from V and 8 bases from J, leaving 14 bases between. The V gene's germline CDR1 is SGHTA and CDR2 FQGNSA. The CDR3 runs to 15 residues. CDR3 DNA: TGTGCCAGCAGCTTAGCCCACCTCCAGAGCGATGAGCAGTTCTTC. It yields the protein CASSLAHLQSDEQFF. The variable domain in full, with the rest retrieved from reference TRBV7-2 and TRBJ2-1, is GAGVSQSPSNKVTEKGKDVELRCDPISGHTALYWYRQSLGQGLEFLIYFQGNSAPDKSGLPSDRFSAERTGGSVSTLTIQRTQQEDSAVYLCASSLAHLQSDEQFFGPGTRLTVL.

The chain carries TRBV10-1 and TRBJ2-1, with a weak D call TRBD1 (5 bases). This CDR3 has 15 residues. The V gene's germline CDR1 is WNHNN and CDR2 SYGVQD (reference sequence). Trimming left V 8 bases short and J 0 bases short, with 14 bases between. CDR3 DNA: TGCGCCAGCCCTGCAGGGATTGTCTCCTACAATGAGCAGTTCTTC. Amino acid sequence: CASPAGIVSYNEQFF.

The genes are TRBV5-8 and TRBJ2-1; TRBD2 aligns across 13 bases. V dropped 5 bases and J dropped 10; count of bases not matched to a gene: 9. CDR3 length equals 15 residues. Germline V gives CDR1 SGHTS, CDR2 YDEGEE. CDR3 nucleotide sequence: TGTGCCAGCAGTCCCGGACTAGCGGGAGTTTACGAGCAGTTCTTC. This codes for CASSPGLAGVYEQFF.

The V call is TRBV6-4, the J call TRBJ2-5, with 8 positions matching TRBD1. This CDR3 region has 14 residues. The junction had 7 bases not matched to a gene; V was cut back by 7 bases and J by 3 bases. Looked up from germline, CDR1 is MRHNA and CDR2 is SNTAGT. The CDR3 is CASKRRGLEETQYF. CDR3 nucleotide sequence: TGTGCCAGCAAACGCAGGGGGCTCGAAGAGACCCAGTACTTC.

CDR3 residues: CASSQAPGQRHTIYF. The CDR3 DNA reads as TGCGCCAGCAGCCAAGCCCCTGGACAGAGGCACACCATATATTTT. The rearrangement joins TRBV4-1 to TRBJ1-3, with D possibly matching TRBD1 (6 bases). The CDR3 runs to 15 residues. Germline CDR1 and CDR2: MGHRA and YSYEKL. Trimming pared 1 base from V and 8 bases from J, leaving 15 bases between.

This clone appeared once. V and J are TRBV27 and TRBJ1-5; no reliable D call. Trimming cost V 5 bases and J 3 bases, with 8 bases left between them. The CDR3 is 13 residues long. Germline assignment: CDR1 MNHEY and CDR2 SMNVEV (reference sequence). The CDR3 loop is CASSTAYNQPQHF. For the CDR3, the DNA is TGTGCCAGCAGTACCGCATACAATCAGCCCCAGCATTTT.

This chain uses TRBV27 with TRBJ2-3, with D possibly TRBD1 on 5 matching bases. The CDR3 covers 13 residues. CDR1 and CDR2 (germline): MNHEY, SMNVEV (reference sequence). V lost 3 bases and J lost 5, with 9 bases in between. In DNA form, the CDR3 reads TGTGCCAGCAGTTTGTCGGACATAGATACGCAGTATTTT. Amino acid sequence: CASSLSDIDTQYF.

The chain combines TRBV28 with TRBJ2-3; 7 bases match TRBD2. The CDR3 extends over 16 amino acids. CDR1 is MDHEN and CDR2 is SYDVKM in the germline V gene. With V trimmed by 5 bases and J by 7 bases, 15 bases remained unmatched. CDR3 nucleotides: TGTGCCAGCAGTCCCCCCAGAGGGAGGGCCATGTATACGCAGTATTTT. Its translation: CASSPPRGRAMYTQYF.

This clone occurred a few times. The chain carries TRBV19 and TRBJ1-2; the D gene is possibly TRBD1 (5 bases). Germline V gene lookup returns CDR1 LNHDA and CDR2 SQIVND (reference sequence). With 5 bases removed from V and 3 bases from J, the gap between germline ends came to 16 bases. The CDR3 has 15 amino acids. CDR3 DNA sequence: TGTGCCAGTAGTCCCCGCAGGGAGGTGGACTATGGCTACACCTTC. Residues: CASSPRREVDYGYTF.

V usage is TRBV6-1 and J usage is TRBJ1-5; possible D gene TRBD1, 5 bases. The CDR3 runs 14 residues. Trimming took off 3 bases at V and 6 bases at J, with 12 bases between the two ends. Germline V gives CDR1 MNHNS, CDR2 SASEGT. For the CDR3, the DNA is TGTGCCAGCAGTGACGGGCAGGGAGGTCAGCCCCAGCATTTT. Protein sequence: CASSDGQGGQPQHF.

J is TRBJ2-1 and V is TRBV5-6, with 7 bases fitting TRBD2. V lost 4 bases, J lost 13 bases, and 17 bases stayed unmatched. CDR3 length equals 15 residues. Germline loops: CDR1 SGHDT, CDR2 YYEEEE. The CDR3 bases are TGTGCCAGCAGCCCCCGGGTAGCGGGCCCTACCGGTCAGTTCTTC. Translating gives CASSPRVAGPTGQFF. Using reference TRBV5-6 and TRBJ2-1 for the parts outside the CDR3, the full variable domain is DAGVTQSPTHLIKTRGQQVTLRCSPKSGHDTVSWYQQALGQGPQFIFQYYEEEERQRGNFPDRFSGHQFPNYSSELNVNALLLGDSALYLCASSPRVAGPTGQFFGPGTRLTVL.

The chain joins TRBV4-3 to TRBJ2-2, with 10 bases matching TRBD2. The CDR3 length is 17 residues. The V and J ends lost 6 bases and 7 bases, in that order; junction bases with no gene match: 14. Germline CDR1 and CDR2: LGHNA and YSLEER. CDR3 sequence: CASSHSSGSLRIGELFF. The CDR3 DNA follows: TGCGCCAGCAGTCACTCTAGCGGGAGCTTACGAATCGGGGAGCTGTTTTTT.

This chain uses TRBV27 with TRBJ1-5; 10 bases are a match to TRBD1. The CDR3 consists of 15 residues. The trim removed 6 bases at V and 0 bases at J, leaving 2 bases unmatched. Germline lookup yields CDR1 MNHEY and CDR2 SMNVEV (reference sequence). The CDR3, as DNA: TGTGCCAGCAGGGGGACAGGGGATAGCAATCAGCCCCAGCATTTT. Translating gives CASRGTGDSNQPQHF.